Each of the 8 T cell receptor beta chains below was sequenced from the same sample in a study of T-cell reconstitution after alpha-beta-depleted transplantation in children. This sample's TCRbeta library carried unique molecular identifier barcodes. TCRdb re-derived calls from the PCR reads in MiXCR, one entry per CDR3 protein. The sample has approximately 640,000 distinct CDR3 sequences; roughly 17% are singletons. The sample here was PBMCs from the stem cell graft donor, taken from the stem cell graft. All receptors come from a human donor who donated a stem cell graft to a child with acute myeloid leukemia.

The V call is TRBV9, the J call TRBJ2-4, with 10 bases matching TRBD2. V lost 5 bases and J lost 2; bases outside the gene matches: 10. The CDR3 runs 17 residues. CDR1 is SGDLS, CDR2 YYNGEE, per germline. The CDR3 spells CASSFSGGSASKNIQYF. The CDR3 DNA reads TGTGCCAGCAGTTTTAGCGGGGGGTCGGCCTCCAAAAACATTCAGTACTTC.

This clonotype was seen a few times. V gene TRBV5-6 combines with J gene TRBJ2-3, with D perhaps matching TRBD2 (5 bases). The V end lost 4 bases, the J end lost 2 bases, and 8 bases lay between the germline ends. The length of the CDR3 is 13 residues. Looked up from germline, CDR1 is SGHDT and CDR2 is YYEEEE. In nucleotides, the CDR3 is TGTGCCAGCAGCGCGGGTACCACAGATACGCAGTATTTT. Translation: CASSAGTTDTQYF.

This clonotype has ten or more counts. V is TRBV20-1 and J is TRBJ2-3; 8 nucleotides align to TRBD2. The CDR3 is made up of 15 amino acids. Germline-derived CDR1 and CDR2 are DFQATT and SNEGSKA (reference sequence). J gave up 2 bases and V 3 bases, and 7 bases lay outside the gene matches. The CDR3 nucleotides read TGCAGTGCTAGGGTACAGCGGGGGACCACAGATACGCAGTATTTT. Translation gives CSARVQRGTTDTQYF.

At least ten counts were recorded for this clonotype. The genes are TRBV5-1 and TRBJ2-1, with D perhaps matching TRBD1 (6 bases). Trimming removed 7 bases from V and 5 bases from J, with 16 bases in between. This CDR3 contains 14 residues. Germline-derived CDR1 and CDR2 are SGHRS and YFSETQ. The DNA for the CDR3 is TGCGCCAGCGGAAGAATAACAGGGAACAATGAGCAGTTCTTC. Amino acids: CASGRITGNNEQFF.

The sample holds many counts of this clonotype. The chain couples TRBV29-1 to TRBJ1-3, with D maybe TRBD1 (6 bases). This CDR3 is built from 14 residues. Germline CDR1 SQVTM, CDR2 ANQGSEA. V shed 5 bases and J shed 1 base, with 12 bases lying between them. Here the CDR3 reads CSVRWGHSGNTIYF. In DNA, the CDR3 is TGCAGCGTTAGATGGGGGCATTCTGGAAACACCATATATTTT.

The chain links TRBV5-1 to TRBJ1-5, with 8 bases matching TRBD1. V dropped 2 bases and J dropped 5; count of bases not matched to a gene: 6. This CDR3 is built from 15 residues. CDR1 is SGHRS, CDR2 YFSETQ, per germline. The CDR3 DNA reads as TGCGCCAGCAGCTTACTGACAGGGGAGGATCAGCCCCAGCATTTT. As protein: CASSLLTGEDQPQHF.

This clonotype was found many times. The gene calls are TRBV27 and TRBJ1-1, with unresolved D. This CDR3 comprises 13 residues. Per germline, CDR1 MNHEY and CDR2 SMNVEV (reference sequence). The germline V and J ends were trimmed by 3 bases and 5 bases, with 10 bases remaining between them. CDR3 region: CASSFTTGTEAFF. The CDR3 coding sequence is TGTGCCAGCAGTTTTACTACTGGGACTGAAGCTTTCTTT.

J is TRBJ2-2 and V is TRBV7-9; 9 nucleotides agree with TRBD2. The CDR3 is 15 residues long. J gave up 5 bases and V 6 bases, and 7 bases lay outside the gene matches. In germline, CDR1 is SEHNR, CDR2 FQNEAQ (reference sequence). CDR3 sequence reads: CASRFAGGQTGELFF. DNA of the CDR3: TGTGCCAGCAGATTCGCGGGGGGGCAGACCGGGGAGCTGTTTTTT.